The T cell receptor beta chain described here comes from a study of blood T cell repertoires in COVID-19. Overall study context: PBMCs, B-cell-depleted T cells, or T cells were the source of the cDNA or gDNA that made up the material.

Per the authors' pipeline: Amplifying reference gene primers gave estimates of nucleated cell counts. Here immunoSEQ multiplex PCR was the method, and the copy in TCRdb shows in-frame clones only, minus some. V, J and clone size derive from that table, while D and trimming were established from the DNA sequence. The sample carries roughly 220,000 clones, roughly 85% recorded once. Unmatched junction bases numbered 8, after V lost 6 bases and J lost 2 bases. CDR1 SNHLY and CDR2 FYNNEI come from the germline V gene. The CDR3 contains 16 residues. In assigning cohorts, the study relied on participant-reported clinical history.

V usage is TRBV2 and J usage is TRBJ1-5; 9 bases line up with TRBD1. The sample was PBMCs or T cells enriched from blood (not recorded which). This sequence was found in a woman in her forties with acute COVID-19. CDR3 protein: CASSDTGGGGNQPQHF. In DNA, the CDR3 is TGTGCCAGCAGCGATACAGGGGGCGGGGGCAATCAGCCCCAGCATTTT.